Included here is one TCR beta chain sequence, with context. From germline, CDR1 is DFQATT and CDR2 SNEGSKA (reference sequence). The CDR3 covers 14 residues. Trimming removed 2 bases at V and 0 bases at J, with 8 bases between. The data stem from a study of CD8 T cells in Susac syndrome. An input of about 0.5 to 1 ug of RNA was subjected to reverse transcription using random hexamers. From the immunoSEQ multiplex PCR reads, TCRdb called clonotypes with MiXCR, one entry per CDR3 protein. The sample carries under 85,000 distinct CDR3 sequences, about 93% recorded once. The origin of this receptor is a human donor with Susac syndrome. V gene TRBV20-1 combines with J gene TRBJ1-5; D remains unclear. Material: CD8+ T cells from PBMCs. The CDR3 DNA reads as TGCAGTGCTAGAAGGACGGCTAGCAATCAGCCCCAGCATTTT. Translated: CSARRTASNQPQHF.